Shown below are 15 T cell receptor beta chains from a single sample sequenced in a study of human thymus T cells. The source of the thymus tissue was resections taken during corrective heart surgery. Clones were sequenced by immunoSEQ multiplex PCR, and TCRdb holds only the in-frame ones, with some missing. The sample lists about 78,000 clones, roughly 97% occurring once. The sample comprised thymus tissue. The receptor source for this set is a boy under two years old with a congenital heart defect but otherwise immunologically healthy.

CDR3 sequence reads: CASSLWVVDTEAFF. The CDR3 bases are TGTGCCAGCAGCTTATGGGTGGTAGACACTGAAGCTTTCTTT. The genes are TRBV5-4 and TRBJ1-1; D is uncertain. Trimming shortened V by 2 bases and J by 3 bases, and 11 bases separated the two germline ends. Germline assignment: CDR1 SGHNT and CDR2 YYREEE (reference sequence). The CDR3 sequence is 14 residues long.

V usage is TRBV11-2 and J usage is TRBJ2-7; D might be TRBD1 (5 bases). V lost 3 bases and J lost 4, with 10 bases in between. The CDR3 spans 13 residues. Looked up from germline, CDR1 is SGHAT and CDR2 is FQNNGV. CDR3 loop: CASSFAGWYEQYF. As DNA, the CDR3 is TGTGCCAGCAGCTTCGCAGGGTGGTACGAGCAGTACTTC.

The V call is TRBV10-1, the J call TRBJ1-1, with D tentatively TRBD1 (5 bases). The CDR3 sequence is 13 residues long. The ends were cut back, 2 bases at V and 3 bases at J, with 7 bases in the middle. Germline values: CDR1 WNHNN, CDR2 SYGVQD (reference sequence). The CDR3 here is CASSEQGDTEAFF. As DNA, the CDR3 is TGCGCCAGCAGTGAGCAGGGAGACACTGAAGCTTTCTTT.

The rearrangement joins TRBV10-1 to TRBJ2-1; TRBD2 matches 8 bases. The trim removed 0 bases at V and 4 bases at J, leaving 8 bases unmatched. The CDR3 extends over 17 amino acids. The germline gives CDR1 WNHNN, CDR2 SYGVQD (reference sequence). The CDR3 sequence is CASSESKVLAVYNEQFF. For the CDR3, the DNA is TGCGCCAGCAGTGAGTCTAAAGTACTAGCGGTATACAATGAGCAGTTCTTC.

V gene TRBV5-1 combines with J gene TRBJ2-1; no firm D call. The CDR3 totals 15 residues. Germline values: CDR1 SGHRS, CDR2 YFSETQ. V was shortened by 9 bases and J by 4 bases, with 20 bases between the two germline ends. CDR3 sequence (DNA): TGCGCCAACTCCAAGGCCGGCGGACCGTACAATGAGCAGTTCTTC. Translated, it gives CANSKAGGPYNEQFF. The whole variable domain, remainder taken from reference TRBV5-1 and TRBJ2-1, is KAGVTQTPRYLIKTRGQQVTLSCSPISGHRSVSWYQQTPGQGLQFLFEYFSETQRNKGNFPGRFSGRQFSNSRSEMNVSTLELGDSALYLCANSKAGGPYNEQFFGPGTRLTVL.

The chain carries TRBV19 and TRBJ1-2; no clear D. CDR1 is LNHDA and CDR2 is SQIVND in the germline V gene (reference sequence). Trimming removed 5 bases from V and 2 bases from J, with 12 bases in between. This CDR3 has 14 amino acids. CDR3 protein: CASSDAAANYGYTF. CDR3 in DNA: TGTGCCAGTAGTGATGCGGCGGCGAACTATGGCTACACCTTC.

CDR3 nucleotide sequence: TGTGCCAGCAGTTTTAGTAGCGGGGGGCCGTACCTCTCCTACGAGCAGTACTTC. This gives the protein CASSFSSGGPYLSYEQYF. The gene calls are TRBV27 and TRBJ2-7; 10 nucleotides line up with TRBD2. The germline V gene encodes CDR1 MNHEY and CDR2 SMNVEV (reference sequence). V shed 3 bases and J 0 bases; nucleotides not matched to a gene: 11. The CDR3 is 18 amino acids.

This chain links TRBV5-1 with TRBJ1-1, with TRBD1 as a possible D gene (6 bases). The germline V gene has CDR1 SGHRS and CDR2 YFSETQ. Trimming cost V 7 bases and J 3 bases, with 13 bases left between them. The CDR3 length is 13 residues. Written as DNA, the CDR3 is TGCGCCAGCTTCGGCGGGGGGCACACTGAAGCTTTCTTT. It encodes CASFGGGHTEAFF.

The chain links TRBV7-9 to TRBJ1-2; D unclear. Germline V gene data show CDR1 as SEHNR and CDR2 as FQNEAQ (reference sequence). The CDR3 spans 16 residues. The V end lost 5 bases, the J end lost 1 base, and 17 bases lay between the germline ends. CDR3 in DNA: TGTGCCAGCAGCGCCCGGAATAATATCCATAACTATGGCTACACCTTC. Encoded protein: CASSARNNIHNYGYTF.

The DNA of the CDR3 is TGTGCCATCATGCTGGGACAGCATTCTGGAAACACCATATATTTT. Protein sequence: CAIMLGQHSGNTIYF. The chain is built from TRBV6-1 and TRBJ1-3; 7 bases match TRBD1. Germline values: CDR1 MNHNS, CDR2 SASEGT. J was trimmed by 1 base and V by 10 bases; bases with no gene match: 10. The length of the CDR3 is 15 residues.

The chain carries TRBV19 and TRBJ2-1; TRBD2 agrees at 13 bases. The germline V gene encodes CDR1 LNHDA and CDR2 SQIVND (reference sequence). V lost 9 bases and J lost 4; bases outside the gene matches: 6. The length of the CDR3 is 15 residues. CDR3: CASRTSGGPYNEQFF. The CDR3, as DNA: TGTGCCAGCCGGACTAGCGGGGGACCATACAATGAGCAGTTCTTC.

The chain joins TRBV30 to TRBJ2-1; tentatively, D is TRBD1 (5 bases). The CDR3 has 11 amino acids. Trimming stripped 5 bases from V and 9 bases from J, with 11 bases between. Per germline, CDR1 GTSNPN and CDR2 SVGIG (reference sequence). DNA for the CDR3: TGTGCCTGGGGGGCCCCAAGTGAGCAGTTCTTC. This codes for CAWGAPSEQFF.

This chain uses TRBV5-8 with TRBJ2-7; TRBD1 or TRBD2 may be the D gene (6 bases each). CDR3 length: 16 residues. CDR1 and CDR2 from the germline V gene are SGHTS and YDEGEE. The germline V and J ends were trimmed by 3 bases and 6 bases, with 22 bases remaining between them. This CDR3 is CASSYHGGSRGLEQYF. The DNA for the CDR3 is TGTGCCAGCAGCTACCACGGTGGCTCCCGGGGGCTCGAGCAGTACTTC.

This chain joins TRBV19 and TRBJ2-1; a weak D match, TRBD2 (5 bases). The CDR3 is 16 amino acids. Between the trimmed V and J ends, which lost 3 bases and 2 bases, there was a span of 14 bases. Germline lookup yields CDR1 LNHDA and CDR2 SQIVND (reference sequence). CDR3 amino acids: CASSISWEPTYNEQFF. For the CDR3, the DNA is TGTGCCAGTAGTATTAGTTGGGAGCCCACCTACAATGAGCAGTTCTTC. The variable domain in full, with the rest retrieved from reference TRBV19 and TRBJ2-1, is DGGITQSPKYLFRKEGQNVTLSCEQNLNHDAMYWYRQDPGQGLRLIYYSQIVNDFQKGDIAEGYSVSREKKESFPLTVTSAQKNPTAFYLCASSISWEPTYNEQFFGPGTRLTVL.

The chain recombines TRBV27 with TRBJ2-5; perhaps TRBD1 as D (6 bases). The V and J ends lost 5 bases and 0 bases respectively, with 10 bases between them. Per the germline V gene, CDR1 is MNHEY and CDR2 is SMNVEV (reference sequence). The CDR3 loop spans 14 amino acids. The CDR3 sequence: CASSPRQDQETQYF. The CDR3 bases are TGTGCCAGCAGTCCCAGACAGGACCAAGAGACCCAGTACTTC.